This TCR beta chain was profiled in a study of T cells in Graves' hyperthyroidism and ophthalmopathy. Overall study results and limits: In blood, most of the thyroid clonotypes expanded above 0.001 were also present.

Based on clinical symptoms, serum thyroxine and TRAb, thyroid ultrasound and orbital computed tomography, diagnoses were reached. Authors of the study amplified TCR beta CDR3 regions from RNA transcripts. The HTBI primer set was used in a first-round RT-PCR of the TCR CDR3. TCRdb re-derived calls from the multiplex PCR reads in MiXCR, one entry per CDR3 protein. The table shows roughly 510,000 distinct CDR3 sequences, with around 20% occurring only once. This clonotype was found many times. The antigen remains unidentified. Sequencing used blood. This TCR came from a man aged 18 to 29 with Graves' hyperthyroidism.

CDR3 coding DNA: TGTGCCAGCTCAGCCAGGGGCTCGGGCAATCAGCCCCAGCATTTT. This sequence encodes CASSARGSGNQPQHF. This chain joins TRBV6-2 or TRBV6-3 and TRBJ1-5; D possibly corresponds to TRBD1 (6 bases). Per the germline V gene, CDR1 is MNHEY and CDR2 is SVGEGT. Trimming took off 8 bases at V and 2 bases at J, with 16 bases between the two ends. This CDR3 region has 15 residues.